The clone carrying this T cell receptor beta chain occurred many times. Its antigen is not identified. Graves' hyperthyroidism qualified as stable when ophthalmopathy did not progress within 18 months. This sample is drawn from a study of T cells in Graves' hyperthyroidism and ophthalmopathy. The study's findings and limits: Appearing also in blood were most of the thyroid clonotypes expanded above 0.001.

Trimming took off 4 bases at V and 3 bases at J, with 16 bases between the two ends. The CDR3 sequence is 15 residues long. CDR1 and CDR2 from the germline V gene are SGHRS and YFSETQ. Amplified TCR beta CDR3 regions derived from RNA transcripts. Primed by the HTBI set, a first-round RT-PCR was run on the TCR CDR3. TCRdb called the multiplex PCR reads again in MiXCR, with one record for every CDR3 protein. The sample holds 350,000 to 400,000 distinct CDR3 sequences, about a fifth seen once. The sequenced material came from blood. This sequence originates from a young woman with Graves' hyperthyroidism. The rearrangement uses TRBV5-1 and TRBJ2-5, with D uncertain. The CDR3 protein is CASSALDSREETQYF. The CDR3 region has the DNA TGCGCCAGCAGCGCCCTCGACTCGCGTGAAGAGACCCAGTACTTC.